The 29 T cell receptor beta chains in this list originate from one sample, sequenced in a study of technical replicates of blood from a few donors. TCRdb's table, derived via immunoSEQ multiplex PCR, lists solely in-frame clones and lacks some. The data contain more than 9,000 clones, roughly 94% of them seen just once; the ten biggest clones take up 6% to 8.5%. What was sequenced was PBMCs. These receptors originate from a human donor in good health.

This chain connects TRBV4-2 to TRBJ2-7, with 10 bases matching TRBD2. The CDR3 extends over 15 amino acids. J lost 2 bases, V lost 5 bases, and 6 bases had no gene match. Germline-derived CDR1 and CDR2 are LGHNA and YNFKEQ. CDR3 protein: CASSDLAGGTYEQYF. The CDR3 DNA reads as TGTGCCAGCAGCGACTTAGCGGGAGGAACCTACGAGCAGTACTTC.

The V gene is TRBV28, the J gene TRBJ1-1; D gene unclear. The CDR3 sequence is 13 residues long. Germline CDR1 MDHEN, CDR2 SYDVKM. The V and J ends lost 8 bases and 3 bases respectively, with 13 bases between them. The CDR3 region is CASFIGADTEAFF. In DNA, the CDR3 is TGTGCCAGCTTCATCGGAGCGGACACTGAAGCTTTCTTT.

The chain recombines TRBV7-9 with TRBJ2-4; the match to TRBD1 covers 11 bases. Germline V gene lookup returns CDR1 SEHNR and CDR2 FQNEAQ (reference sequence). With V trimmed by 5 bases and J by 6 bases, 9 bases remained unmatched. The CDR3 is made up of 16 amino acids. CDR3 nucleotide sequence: TGTGCCAGCAGCCCGGGACAGGGGGTTGGTATAAACATTCAGTACTTC. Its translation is CASSPGQGVGINIQYF.

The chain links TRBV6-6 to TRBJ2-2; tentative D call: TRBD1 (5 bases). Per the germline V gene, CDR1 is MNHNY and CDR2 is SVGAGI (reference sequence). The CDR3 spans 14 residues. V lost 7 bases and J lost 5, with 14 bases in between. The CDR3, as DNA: TGTGCCAGCAAGGTGCAGGGAAGAACCGGGGAGCTGTTTTTT. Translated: CASKVQGRTGELFF.

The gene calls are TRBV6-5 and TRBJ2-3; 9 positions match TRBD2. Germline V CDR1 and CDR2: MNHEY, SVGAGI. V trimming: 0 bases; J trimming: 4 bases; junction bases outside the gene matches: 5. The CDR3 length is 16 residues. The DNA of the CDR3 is TGTGCCAGCAGTTACTCAGCTAGCGGGAAATCAGATACGCAGTATTTT. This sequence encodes CASSYSASGKSDTQYF.

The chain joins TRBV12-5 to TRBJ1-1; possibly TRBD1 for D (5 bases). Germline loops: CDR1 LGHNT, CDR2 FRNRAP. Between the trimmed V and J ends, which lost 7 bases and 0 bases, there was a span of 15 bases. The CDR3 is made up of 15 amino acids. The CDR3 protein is CASDVRVEMNTEAFF. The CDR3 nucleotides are TGTGCTAGTGATGTCAGGGTGGAGATGAACACTGAAGCTTTCTTT.

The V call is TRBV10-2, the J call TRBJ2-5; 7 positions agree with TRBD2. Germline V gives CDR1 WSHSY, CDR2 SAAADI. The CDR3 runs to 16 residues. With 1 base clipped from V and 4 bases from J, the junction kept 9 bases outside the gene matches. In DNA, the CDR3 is TGCGCCAGCAGTGAGTGGAGTAGCGGGTCTATAGAGACCCAGTACTTC. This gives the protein CASSEWSSGSIETQYF.

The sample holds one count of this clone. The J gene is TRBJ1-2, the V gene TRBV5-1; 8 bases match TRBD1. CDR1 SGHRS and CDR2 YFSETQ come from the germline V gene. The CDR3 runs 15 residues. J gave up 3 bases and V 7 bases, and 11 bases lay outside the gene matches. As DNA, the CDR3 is TGCGCCAGCGGCACCGGACAGGGTTCTGACTATGGCTACACCTTC. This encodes CASGTGQGSDYGYTF.

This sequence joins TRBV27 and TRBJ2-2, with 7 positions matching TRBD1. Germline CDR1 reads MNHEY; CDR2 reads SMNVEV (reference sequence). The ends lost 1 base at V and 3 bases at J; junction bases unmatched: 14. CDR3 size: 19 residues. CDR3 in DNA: TGTGCCAGCAGTTTATTCTCCGGGACAGACCGTTATGACACCGGGGAGCTGTTTTTT. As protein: CASSLFSGTDRYDTGELFF.

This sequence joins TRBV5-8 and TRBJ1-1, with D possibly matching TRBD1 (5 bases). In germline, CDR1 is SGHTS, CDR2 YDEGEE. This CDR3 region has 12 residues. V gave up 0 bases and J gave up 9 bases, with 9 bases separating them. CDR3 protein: CASSLGGGKAFF. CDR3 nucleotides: TGTGCCAGCAGCTTGGGGGGCGGGAAAGCTTTCTTT. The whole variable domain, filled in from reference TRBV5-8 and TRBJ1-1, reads EAGVTQSPTHLIKTRGQQATLRCSPISGHTSVYWYQQALGLGLQFLLWYDEGEERNRGNFPPRFSGRQFPNYSSELNVNALELEDSALYLCASSLGGGKAFFGQGTRLTVV.

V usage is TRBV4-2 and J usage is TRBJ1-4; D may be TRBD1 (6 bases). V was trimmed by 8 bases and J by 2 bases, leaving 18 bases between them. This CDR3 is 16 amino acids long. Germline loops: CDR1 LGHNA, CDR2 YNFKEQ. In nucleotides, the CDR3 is TGTGCCAGCCGAACGGCGGGGGGCGCCACTAATGAAAAACTGTTTTTT. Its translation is CASRTAGGATNEKLFF.

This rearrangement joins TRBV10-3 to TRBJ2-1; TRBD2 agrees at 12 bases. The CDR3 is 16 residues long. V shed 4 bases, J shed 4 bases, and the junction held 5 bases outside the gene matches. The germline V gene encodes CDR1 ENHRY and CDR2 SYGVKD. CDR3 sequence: CAISGPGTSGYNEQFF. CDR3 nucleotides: TGTGCCATCAGTGGGCCCGGGACTAGCGGGTACAATGAGCAGTTCTTC.

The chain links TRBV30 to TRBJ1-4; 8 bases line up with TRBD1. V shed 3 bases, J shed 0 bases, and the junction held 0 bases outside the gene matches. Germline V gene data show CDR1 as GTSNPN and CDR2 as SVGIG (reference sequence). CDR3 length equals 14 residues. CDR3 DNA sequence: TGTGCCTGGAGGGGACAGGCAACTAATGAAAAACTGTTTTTT. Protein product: CAWRGQATNEKLFF.

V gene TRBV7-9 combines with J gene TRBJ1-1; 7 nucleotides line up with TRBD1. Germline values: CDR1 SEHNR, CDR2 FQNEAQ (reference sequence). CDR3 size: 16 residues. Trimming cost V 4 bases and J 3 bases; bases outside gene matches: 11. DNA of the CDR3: TGTGCCAGCAGCTCCCTACAGGGGATAAGCGACACTGAAGCTTTCTTT. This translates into CASSSLQGISDTEAFF.

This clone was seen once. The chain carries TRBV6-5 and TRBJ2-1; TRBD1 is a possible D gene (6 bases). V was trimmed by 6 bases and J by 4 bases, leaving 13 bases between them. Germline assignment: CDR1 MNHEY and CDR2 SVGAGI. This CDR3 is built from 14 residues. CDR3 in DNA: TGTGCCAGCAGGGGGGCTAGCAAGTACAATGAGCAGTTCTTC. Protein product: CASRGASKYNEQFF.

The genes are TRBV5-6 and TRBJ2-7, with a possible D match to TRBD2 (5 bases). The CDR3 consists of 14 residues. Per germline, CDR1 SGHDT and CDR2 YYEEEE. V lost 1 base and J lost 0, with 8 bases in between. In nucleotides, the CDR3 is TGTGCCAGCAGCTTGCGAGGAGGCTCCTACGAGCAGTACTTC. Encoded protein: CASSLRGGSYEQYF.

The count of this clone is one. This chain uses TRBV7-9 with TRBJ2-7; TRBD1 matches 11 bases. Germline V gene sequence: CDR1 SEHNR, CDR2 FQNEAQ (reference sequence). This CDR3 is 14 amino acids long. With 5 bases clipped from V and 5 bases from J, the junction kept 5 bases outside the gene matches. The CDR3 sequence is CASSAGTGGHEQYF. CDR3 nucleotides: TGTGCCAGCAGCGCAGGGACAGGGGGACACGAGCAGTACTTC.

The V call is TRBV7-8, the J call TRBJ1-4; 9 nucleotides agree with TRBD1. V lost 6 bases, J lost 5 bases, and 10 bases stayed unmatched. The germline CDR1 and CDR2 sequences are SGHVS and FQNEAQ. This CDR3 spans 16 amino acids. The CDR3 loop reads CASRRSTGTGNEKLFF. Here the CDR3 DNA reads TGTGCCAGCAGACGGTCAACCGGGACAGGGAATGAAAAACTGTTTTTT.

In nucleotides, the CDR3 is TGCAGCGGGAGTCGTTCCAGCAACACAGATACGCAGTATTTT. Its protein product is CSGSRSSNTDTQYF. The J gene is TRBJ2-3, the V gene TRBV29-1; D uncertain. Per the germline V gene, CDR1 is SQVTM and CDR2 is ANQGSEA. The CDR3 length is 14 residues. V lost 7 bases to trimming and J lost 2 bases, with 16 bases between them.

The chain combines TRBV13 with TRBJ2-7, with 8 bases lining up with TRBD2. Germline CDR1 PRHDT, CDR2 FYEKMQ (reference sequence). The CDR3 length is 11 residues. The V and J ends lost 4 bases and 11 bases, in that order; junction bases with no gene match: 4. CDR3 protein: CASSSGTRKYF. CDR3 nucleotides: TGTGCCAGCAGCTCTGGGACTAGGAAGTACTTC.

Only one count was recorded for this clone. CDR3 region: CASSLRASGSLETQYF. The CDR3 DNA reads as TGCGCCAGCAGCTTGAGGGCTAGCGGGAGTTTAGAGACCCAGTACTTC. The chain recombines TRBV5-1 with TRBJ2-5; 10 bases are shared with TRBD2. Trimming removed 1 base from V and 4 bases from J; junction bases left unmatched: 7. The CDR3 spans 16 residues. Germline assignment: CDR1 SGHRS and CDR2 YFSETQ. The whole variable domain, remainder taken from reference TRBV5-1 and TRBJ2-5, is KAGVTQTPRYLIKTRGQQVTLSCSPISGHRSVSWYQQTPGQGLQFLFEYFSETQRNKGNFPGRFSGRQFSNSRSEMNVSTLELGDSALYLCASSLRASGSLETQYFGPGTRLLVL.

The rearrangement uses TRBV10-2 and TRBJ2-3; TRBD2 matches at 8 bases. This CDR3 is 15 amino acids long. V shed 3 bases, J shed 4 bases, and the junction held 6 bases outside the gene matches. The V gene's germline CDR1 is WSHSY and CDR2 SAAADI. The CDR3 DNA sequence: TGCGCCAGCAGTGACCCAGCGGGAGAGGCAGATACGCAGTATTTT. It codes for CASSDPAGEADTQYF.

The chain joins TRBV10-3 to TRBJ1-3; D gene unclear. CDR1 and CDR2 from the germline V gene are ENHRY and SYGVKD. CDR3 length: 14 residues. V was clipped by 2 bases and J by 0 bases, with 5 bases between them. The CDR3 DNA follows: TGTGCCATCAGTGAGGGAGGCTCTGGAAACACCATATATTTT. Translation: CAISEGGSGNTIYF.

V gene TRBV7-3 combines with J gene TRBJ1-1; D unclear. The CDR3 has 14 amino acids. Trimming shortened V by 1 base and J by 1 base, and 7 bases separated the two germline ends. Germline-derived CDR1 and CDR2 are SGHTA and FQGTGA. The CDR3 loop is CASSLSGQNTEAFF. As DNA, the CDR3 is TGTGCCAGCAGCTTAAGTGGGCAGAACACTGAAGCTTTCTTT.

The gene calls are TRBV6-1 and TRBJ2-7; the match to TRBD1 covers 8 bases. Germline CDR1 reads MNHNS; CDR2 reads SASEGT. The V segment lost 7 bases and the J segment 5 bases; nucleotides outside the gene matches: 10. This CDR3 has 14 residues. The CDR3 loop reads CASNLGQGMNEQYF. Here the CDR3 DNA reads TGTGCCAGCAACCTAGGACAGGGTATGAACGAGCAGTACTTC.

CDR3 sequence reads: CASSVSYVTNEKLFF. CDR3 nucleotide sequence: TGTGCCAGCAGCGTATCCTACGTAACTAATGAAAAACTGTTTTTT. V and J are TRBV9 and TRBJ1-4; D remains unclear. CDR1 SGDLS and CDR2 YYNGEE come from the germline V gene. CDR3 length equals 15 residues. The V end was cut by 1 base, the J end by 1 base, with 8 bases between.

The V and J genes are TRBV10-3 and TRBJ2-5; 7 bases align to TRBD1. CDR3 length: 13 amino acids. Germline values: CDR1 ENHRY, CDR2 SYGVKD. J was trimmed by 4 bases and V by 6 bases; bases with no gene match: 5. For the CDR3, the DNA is TGTGCCATCAGCCGGGACAGAGGAGAGACCCAGTACTTC. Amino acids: CAISRDRGETQYF.

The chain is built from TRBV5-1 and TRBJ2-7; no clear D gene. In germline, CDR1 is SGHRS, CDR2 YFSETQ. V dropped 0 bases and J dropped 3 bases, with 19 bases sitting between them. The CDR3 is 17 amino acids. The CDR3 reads CASSLVQDRDLGYEQYF. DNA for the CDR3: TGCGCCAGCAGCTTGGTGCAGGATCGAGATCTTGGCTACGAGCAGTACTTC.

The CDR3 here is CASSLAGAHTGELFF. For the CDR3, the DNA is TGTGCCAGCAGCTTAGCTGGGGCGCACACCGGGGAGCTGTTTTTT. The rearrangement uses TRBV11-2 and TRBJ2-2; possibly TRBD1 for D (5 bases). The CDR3 contains 15 residues. From germline, CDR1 is SGHAT and CDR2 FQNNGV. V lost 1 base, J lost 3 bases, and 9 bases lay in between.